Shown below are 26 T cell receptor beta chains from a single sample sequenced in a study of cytomegalovirus exposure and HLA in healthy donors (dated by TCRdb to about 2017). Library generation was performed with the immunoSEQ multiplex PCR assay. For the multiplex PCR, a mixture combining 60 forward primers for TCR Vbeta segments and 13 reverse primers for TCR Jbeta segments was used. Held by TCRdb, this immuneACCESS table contains in-frame sequences only and omits some clones. Under half of the omission traces to an unresolved V gene where checked; the cause of the rest is unknown. The table for this sample lists 180,000 or so clones; around four fifths of them were counted only once. The ten largest clones add up to approximately 2% of the sample. The sample comprised PBMCs. These receptors were obtained from a woman under 40 in good health and CMV-seronegative.

The chain links TRBV5-1 to TRBJ1-4; TRBD1 might be the D (6 bases). Trimming removed 1 base at V and 7 bases at J, with 17 bases between. The CDR3 is made up of 16 amino acids. CDR1 and CDR2 from the germline V gene are SGHRS and YFSETQ. CDR3 amino acids: CASSLRQVPSSEKLFF. CDR3 in DNA: TGCGCCAGCAGCTTGCGACAGGTGCCCTCGAGTGAAAAACTGTTTTTT.

The V gene is TRBV5-5, the J gene TRBJ2-3, with a possible D match to TRBD2 (6 bases). This CDR3 has 15 residues. CDR1 is SGHKS and CDR2 is YYEKEE in the germline V gene (reference sequence). V gave up 2 bases and J gave up 2 bases, with 12 bases separating them. CDR3: CASSFTGEFTDTQYF. The CDR3 nucleotides read TGTGCCAGCAGCTTTACGGGGGAGTTCACAGATACGCAGTATTTT.

This clone appeared once. The rearrangement joins TRBV18 to TRBJ2-3, with 12 bases identical to TRBD2. Germline V gene data show CDR1 as KGHSH and CDR2 as LQKENI. The CDR3 extends over 17 amino acids. The V and J ends lost 4 bases and 0 bases, in that order; junction bases with no gene match: 5. The CDR3 loop reads CASSQTSGGTSTDTQYF. The CDR3 DNA sequence: TGTGCCAGCTCACAGACTAGCGGGGGAACTAGCACAGATACGCAGTATTTT.

This clone was seen a single time. The chain uses TRBV30 and TRBJ2-7; TRBD1 matches 7 bases. CDR3 length equals 14 residues. V trimming: 8 bases; J trimming: 3 bases; junction bases outside the gene matches: 13. Looked up from germline, CDR1 is GTSNPN and CDR2 is SVGIG (reference sequence). CDR3 DNA sequence: TGTGCCGGCACTAGACAGGGCGGCTACTACGAGCAGTACTTC. As protein: CAGTRQGGYYEQYF.

The CDR3 coding sequence is TGTGCCAGCAGCTTGGGGGGGGGCCGTGTAGACGAGCAGTACTTC. Translated, it gives CASSLGGGRVDEQYF. The genes are TRBV5-6 and TRBJ2-7; tentatively, D is TRBD2 (7 bases). With 0 bases removed from V and 5 bases from J, the gap between germline ends came to 15 bases. The germline V gene has CDR1 SGHDT and CDR2 YYEEEE. The CDR3 has 15 amino acids.

The chain is built from TRBV5-1 and TRBJ1-6; 7 bases agree with TRBD1. The germline V gene encodes CDR1 SGHRS and CDR2 YFSETQ. The CDR3 contains 16 residues. Trimming cost V 0 bases and J 0 bases; bases outside gene matches: 0. CDR3 nucleotides: TGCGCCAGCAGCTTGGGGGACAGCTCCTATAATTCACCCCTCCACTTT. This codes for CASSLGDSSYNSPLHF.

V gene TRBV5-1 combines with J gene TRBJ1-2; possible D gene TRBD1, 6 bases. The germline V gene has CDR1 SGHRS and CDR2 YFSETQ. The CDR3 loop spans 14 amino acids. V was cut by 0 bases and J by 2 bases, with 8 bases left in between. CDR3 protein: CASSLGGQNYGYTF. The DNA of the CDR3 is TGCGCCAGCAGCTTGGGTGGACAGAACTATGGCTACACCTTC.

V is TRBV5-1 and J is TRBJ2-2; 8 bases agree with TRBD1. Germline V CDR1 and CDR2: SGHRS, YFSETQ. J was trimmed by 7 bases and V by 1 base; bases with no gene match: 3. CDR3 length equals 14 residues. The CDR3 region has the DNA TGCGCCAGCAGCTTGCAGGGGGCCGGCGGGGAGCTGTTTTTT. This sequence encodes CASSLQGAGGELFF.

V is TRBV27 and J is TRBJ1-4; D might be TRBD1 (5 bases). Germline CDR1 reads MNHEY; CDR2 reads SMNVEV (reference sequence). This CDR3 is built from 14 residues. With 8 bases removed from V and 7 bases from J, the gap between germline ends came to 17 bases. DNA of the CDR3: TGTGCCAGCCAGGTTGGGGGAGGTAGTGAAAAACTGTTTTTT. Protein: CASQVGGGSEKLFF. Filled out from reference TRBV27 and TRBJ1-4, the complete variable domain reads EAQVTQNPRYLITVTGKKLTVTCSQNMNHEYMSWYRQDPGLGLRQIYYSMNVEVTDKGDVPEGYKVSRKEKRNFPLILESPSPNQTSLYFCASQVGGGSEKLFFGSGTQLSVL.

A few counts support this clone. This chain links TRBV5-5 with TRBJ2-1; 7 positions match TRBD2. This CDR3 has 20 residues. Germline-derived CDR1 and CDR2 are SGHKS and YYEKEE (reference sequence). V lost 0 bases and J lost 2; bases outside the gene matches: 17. The CDR3 spells CASSLALDLHQRGPYNEQFF. CDR3 nucleotides: TGTGCCAGCAGCTTGGCCTTGGATTTACATCAGCGGGGCCCCTACAATGAGCAGTTCTTC.

CDR3 DNA sequence: TGTGCCAGCATTAGACAGGGCTCTGGAAACACCATATATTTT. Protein sequence: CASIRQGSGNTIYF. The chain has TRBV6-1 and TRBJ1-3; the match to TRBD1 covers 7 bases. With 7 bases clipped from V and 0 bases from J, the junction kept 3 bases outside the gene matches. The germline V gene encodes CDR1 MNHNS and CDR2 SASEGT. The length of the CDR3 is 14 residues.

The V and J genes are TRBV28 and TRBJ1-4; TRBD1 matches at 7 bases. The CDR3 contains 17 residues. V shed 8 bases and J 8 bases; nucleotides not matched to a gene: 20. Per the germline V gene, CDR1 is MDHEN and CDR2 is SYDVKM. CDR3 protein: CASYTIRDSGSWEKLFF. In DNA form, the CDR3 reads TGTGCCAGCTATACTATTCGGGACAGTGGCTCTTGGGAAAAACTGTTTTTT.

The chain combines TRBV2 with TRBJ1-2; TRBD1 might be the D (6 bases). CDR3 size: 14 residues. In germline, CDR1 is SNHLY, CDR2 FYNNEI. The V gene lost 3 bases and the J gene lost 0 bases, with 8 bases spanning the gap. DNA for the CDR3: TGTGCCAGCAGTGACCGGGACACTAACTATGGCTACACCTTC. Amino acids: CASSDRDTNYGYTF.

The gene calls are TRBV6-5 and TRBJ1-2; 11 positions match TRBD1. This CDR3 contains 14 residues. V was pared by 6 bases and J by 7 bases, with 7 bases of the junction left unmatched. Germline CDR1 is MNHEY and CDR2 is SVGAGI. The CDR3 here is CASRPGQGAGGYTF. CDR3 sequence (DNA): TGTGCCAGCAGACCCGGACAGGGGGCCGGTGGCTACACCTTC.

V gene TRBV7-6 combines with J gene TRBJ1-3; D unclear. Germline values: CDR1 SGHVS, CDR2 FNYEAQ. This CDR3 is built from 17 residues. Trimming took 0 bases from V and 0 from J, leaving 12 bases between them. This CDR3 reads CASSLAHSLSSGNTIYF. The CDR3 nucleotides read TGTGCCAGCAGCTTAGCTCACAGTCTCAGCTCTGGAAACACCATATATTTT. The full variable domain, with the rest looked up from reference TRBV7-6 and TRBJ1-3, is GAGVSQSPRYKVTKRGQDVALRCDPISGHVSLYWYRQALGQGPEFLTYFNYEAQQDKSGLPNDRFSAERPEGSISTLTIQRTEQRDSAMYRCASSLAHSLSSGNTIYFGEGSWLTVV.

The rearrangement uses TRBV12-5 and TRBJ2-6, with 12 bases matching TRBD1. The CDR3 totals 19 residues. V lost 6 bases to trimming and J lost 0 bases; unmatched junction nucleotides: 9. Germline loops: CDR1 LGHNT, CDR2 FRNRAP. The CDR3 DNA follows: TGTGCTAGTGGAAGGGACAGGGGGCTGGGAAGCTCTGGGGCCAACGTCCTGACTTTC. Protein sequence: CASGRDRGLGSSGANVLTF.

This clone is a singleton in its sample. The genes are TRBV6-4 and TRBJ1-2; D is ambiguous. The CDR3 consists of 12 residues. V was pared by 2 bases and J by 4 bases, with 5 bases between. The germline CDR1 and CDR2 sequences are MRHNA and SNTAGT. The CDR3 loop is CASSDLGYGYTF. CDR3 sequence (DNA): TGTGCCAGCAGTGACCTAGGCTATGGCTACACCTTC.

The rearrangement uses TRBV6-4 and TRBJ2-3; the D is unclear. This CDR3 has 15 residues. Trimming took 5 bases from V and 0 from J, leaving 12 bases between them. The V gene's germline CDR1 is MRHNA and CDR2 SNTAGT. CDR3 nucleotides: TGTGCCAGCAGTCCTCTCAAGACTAGCACAGATACGCAGTATTTT. It specifies CASSPLKTSTDTQYF.

The V and J genes are TRBV30 and TRBJ2-5; D is unclear. The CDR3 is 12 amino acids. Germline-derived CDR1 and CDR2 are GTSNPN and SVGIG (reference sequence). V was pared by 2 bases and J by 7 bases, with 11 bases between. The CDR3 bases are TGTGCCTGGAGTCCCCCCGGTGGGACCCAGTACTTC. It specifies CAWSPPGGTQYF.

The V gene is TRBV6-1, the J gene TRBJ1-3; no definite D call. This CDR3 has 12 residues. Trimming took 6 bases from V and 1 from J, leaving 4 bases between them. Germline V gene lookup returns CDR1 MNHNS and CDR2 SASEGT. CDR3 DNA: TGTGCCAGCAGCGTGTCTGGAAACACCATATATTTT. Amino acid sequence: CASSVSGNTIYF.

This chain connects TRBV6-5 to TRBJ1-1; TRBD1 agrees at 7 bases. V lost 6 bases to trimming and J lost 3 bases; unmatched junction nucleotides: 7. This CDR3 has 14 residues. CDR1 and CDR2 from the germline V gene are MNHEY and SVGAGI. The CDR3 loop reads CASRLMTGHTEAFF. CDR3 nucleotides: TGTGCCAGCAGACTGATGACAGGGCACACTGAAGCTTTCTTT.

This clone has just one count. The rearrangement joins TRBV5-6 to TRBJ1-5; 10 bases agree with TRBD1. The CDR3 consists of 17 residues. Germline V CDR1 and CDR2: SGHDT, YYEEEE. After removal of 0 bases from V and 0 bases from J, the junction contained 3 bases not matched to a gene. CDR3 sequence reads: CASSLGQGADSNQPQHF. The CDR3 region has the DNA TGTGCCAGCAGCTTGGGACAGGGGGCGGATAGCAATCAGCCCCAGCATTTT.

This clone was detected a few times. The chain couples TRBV5-1 to TRBJ2-4; 11 bases fit TRBD2. The CDR3 extends over 15 amino acids. Germline assignment: CDR1 SGHRS and CDR2 YFSETQ. V was pared by 4 bases and J by 6 bases, with 6 bases of the junction left unmatched. The CDR3 region has the DNA TGCGCCAGCAGCACGGGACTAGCGGAGGGAAACATTCAGTACTTC. Translating it yields CASSTGLAEGNIQYF. Using reference TRBV5-1 and TRBJ2-4 for the parts outside the CDR3, the full variable domain is KAGVTQTPRYLIKTRGQQVTLSCSPISGHRSVSWYQQTPGQGLQFLFEYFSETQRNKGNFPGRFSGRQFSNSRSEMNVSTLELGDSALYLCASSTGLAEGNIQYFGAGTRLSVL.

The chain couples TRBV6-5 to TRBJ1-1; no firm D call. CDR1 and CDR2 from the germline V gene are MNHEY and SVGAGI. The CDR3 has 13 residues. Between the trimmed V and J ends, which lost 4 bases and 3 bases, there was a span of 9 bases. The CDR3, as DNA: TGTGCCAGCAGTTCATTGAGATACACTGAAGCTTTCTTT. Protein: CASSSLRYTEAFF.

The chain links TRBV10-3 to TRBJ2-6, with D maybe TRBD1 (6 bases). Trimming took off 4 bases at V and 2 bases at J, with 15 bases between the two ends. The CDR3 spans 17 residues. CDR1 and CDR2 (germline): ENHRY, SYGVKD. CDR3 loop: CAISVLQGSTGANVLTF. In DNA, the CDR3 is TGTGCCATCAGTGTCCTACAGGGTTCTACTGGGGCCAACGTCCTGACTTTC.

Remarks on this clone: Other nucleotide sequences from this sample produce the same CDR3. This chain connects TRBV18 to TRBJ2-7; 7 bases align to TRBD1. The CDR3 contains 14 residues. The V segment lost 3 bases and the J segment 1 base; nucleotides outside the gene matches: 3. Germline V gives CDR1 KGHSH, CDR2 LQKENI. CDR3 DNA: TGTGCCAGCTCACCTCCGGGACAGTCCTACGAGCAGTACTTC. Encoded protein: CASSPPGQSYEQYF.